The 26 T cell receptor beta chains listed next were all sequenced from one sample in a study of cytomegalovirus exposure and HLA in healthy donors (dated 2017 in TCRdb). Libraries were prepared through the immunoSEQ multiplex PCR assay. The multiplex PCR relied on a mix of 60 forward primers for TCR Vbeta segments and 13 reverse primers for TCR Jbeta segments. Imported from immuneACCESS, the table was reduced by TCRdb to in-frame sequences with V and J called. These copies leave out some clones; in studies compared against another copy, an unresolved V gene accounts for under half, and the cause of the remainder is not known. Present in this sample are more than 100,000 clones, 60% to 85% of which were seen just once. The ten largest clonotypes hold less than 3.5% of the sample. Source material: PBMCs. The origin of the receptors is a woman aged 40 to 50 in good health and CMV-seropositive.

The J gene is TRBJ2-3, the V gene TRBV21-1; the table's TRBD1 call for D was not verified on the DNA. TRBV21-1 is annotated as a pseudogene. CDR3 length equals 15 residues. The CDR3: CASSTGTVSTDTQYF. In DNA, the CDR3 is TGTGCCAGCAGCACGGGGACAGTTAGCACAGATACGCAGTATTTT.

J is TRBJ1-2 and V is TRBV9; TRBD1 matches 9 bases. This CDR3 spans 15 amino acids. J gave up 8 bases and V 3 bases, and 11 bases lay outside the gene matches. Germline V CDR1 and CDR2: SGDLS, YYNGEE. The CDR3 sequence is CASSAQGGTGIGYTF. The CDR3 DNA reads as TGTGCCAGCAGCGCCCAAGGGGGGACAGGGATAGGCTACACCTTC.

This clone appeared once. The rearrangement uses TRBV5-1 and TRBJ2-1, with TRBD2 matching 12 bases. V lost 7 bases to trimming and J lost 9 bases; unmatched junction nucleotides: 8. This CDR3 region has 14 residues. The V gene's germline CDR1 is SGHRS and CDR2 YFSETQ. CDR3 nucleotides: TGCGCCAGCCGGGAGACTAGCGGGGGCGGTGAGCAGTTCTTC. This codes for CASRETSGGGEQFF. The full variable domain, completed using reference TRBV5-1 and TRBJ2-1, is KAGVTQTPRYLIKTRGQQVTLSCSPISGHRSVSWYQQTPGQGLQFLFEYFSETQRNKGNFPGRFSGRQFSNSRSEMNVSTLELGDSALYLCASRETSGGGEQFFGPGTRLTVL.

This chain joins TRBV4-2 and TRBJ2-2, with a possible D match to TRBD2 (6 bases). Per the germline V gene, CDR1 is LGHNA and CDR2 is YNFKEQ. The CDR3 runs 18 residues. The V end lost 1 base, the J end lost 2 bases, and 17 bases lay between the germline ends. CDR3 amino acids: CASSQGVGGPGNTGELFF. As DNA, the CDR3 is TGTGCCAGCAGCCAAGGCGTCGGGGGACCGGGCAACACCGGGGAGCTGTTTTTT.

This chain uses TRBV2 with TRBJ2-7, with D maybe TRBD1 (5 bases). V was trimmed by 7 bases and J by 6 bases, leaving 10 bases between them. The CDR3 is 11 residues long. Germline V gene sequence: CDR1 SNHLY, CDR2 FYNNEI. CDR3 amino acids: CASNRQSEQYF. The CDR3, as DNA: TGTGCCAGCAACCGACAGTCCGAGCAGTACTTC.

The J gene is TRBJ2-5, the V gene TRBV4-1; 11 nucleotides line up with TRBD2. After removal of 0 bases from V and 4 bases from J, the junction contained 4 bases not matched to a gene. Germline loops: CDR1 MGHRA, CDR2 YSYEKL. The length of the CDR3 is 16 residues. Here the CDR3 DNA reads TGCGCCAGCAGCCAAGAGGTAGCGGGGGGGCGAGAGACCCAGTACTTC. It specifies CASSQEVAGGRETQYF.

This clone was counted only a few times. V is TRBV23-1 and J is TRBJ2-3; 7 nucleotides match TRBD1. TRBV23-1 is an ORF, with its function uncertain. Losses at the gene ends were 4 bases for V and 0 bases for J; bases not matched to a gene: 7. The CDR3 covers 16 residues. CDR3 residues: CASSLQTGYSTDTQYF. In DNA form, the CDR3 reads TGCGCCAGCAGTCTTCAGACAGGGTACAGCACAGATACGCAGTATTTT.

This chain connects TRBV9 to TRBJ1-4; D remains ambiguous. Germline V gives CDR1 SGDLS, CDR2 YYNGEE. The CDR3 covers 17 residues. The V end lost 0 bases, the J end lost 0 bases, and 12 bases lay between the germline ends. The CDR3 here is CASSVGLRPATNEKLFF. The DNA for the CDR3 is TGTGCCAGCAGCGTAGGACTCCGGCCGGCAACTAATGAAAAACTGTTTTTT.

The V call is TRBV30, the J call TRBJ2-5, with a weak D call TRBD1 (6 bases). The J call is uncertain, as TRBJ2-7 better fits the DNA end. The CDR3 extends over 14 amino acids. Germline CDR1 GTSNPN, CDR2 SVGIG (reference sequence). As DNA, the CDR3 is TGTGCCCAACAGGACAGTTCTAGCTCCTACGAGCAGTACTTC. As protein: CAQQDSSSSYEQYF.

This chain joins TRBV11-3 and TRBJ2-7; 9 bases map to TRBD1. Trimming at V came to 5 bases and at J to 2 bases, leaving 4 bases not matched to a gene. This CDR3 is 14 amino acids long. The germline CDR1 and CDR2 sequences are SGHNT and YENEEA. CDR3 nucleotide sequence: TGTGCCAGCAGCCAGCGACAGGGGGCCTACGAGCAGTACTTC. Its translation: CASSQRQGAYEQYF.

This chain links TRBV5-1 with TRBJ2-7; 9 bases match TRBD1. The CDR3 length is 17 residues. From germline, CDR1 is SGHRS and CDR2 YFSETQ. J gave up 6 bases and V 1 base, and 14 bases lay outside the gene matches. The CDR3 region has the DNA TGCGCCAGCAGCTTGCGCAAAACCCGGGACAGGGTATCCGAGCAGTACTTC. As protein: CASSLRKTRDRVSEQYF.

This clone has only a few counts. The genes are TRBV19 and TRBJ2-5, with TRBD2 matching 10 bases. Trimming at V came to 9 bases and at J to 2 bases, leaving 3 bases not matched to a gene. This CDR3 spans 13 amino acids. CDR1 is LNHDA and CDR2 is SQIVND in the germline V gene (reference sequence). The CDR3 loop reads CARLAGKQETQYF. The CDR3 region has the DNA TGTGCCAGACTAGCGGGAAAACAAGAGACCCAGTACTTC.

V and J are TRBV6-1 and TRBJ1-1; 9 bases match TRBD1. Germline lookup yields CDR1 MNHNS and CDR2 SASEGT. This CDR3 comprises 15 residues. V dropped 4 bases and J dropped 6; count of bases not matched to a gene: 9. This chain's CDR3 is CASSGGGTGKAEAFF. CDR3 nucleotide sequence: TGTGCCAGCAGTGGGGGGGGGACAGGGAAGGCTGAAGCTTTCTTT.

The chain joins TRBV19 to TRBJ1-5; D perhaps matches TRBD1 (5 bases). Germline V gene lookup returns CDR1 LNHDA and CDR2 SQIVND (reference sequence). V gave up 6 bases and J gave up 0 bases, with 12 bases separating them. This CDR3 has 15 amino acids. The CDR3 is CASSTLQGSNQPQHF. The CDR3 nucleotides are TGTGCCAGTAGCACGTTGCAGGGTAGCAATCAGCCCCAGCATTTT.

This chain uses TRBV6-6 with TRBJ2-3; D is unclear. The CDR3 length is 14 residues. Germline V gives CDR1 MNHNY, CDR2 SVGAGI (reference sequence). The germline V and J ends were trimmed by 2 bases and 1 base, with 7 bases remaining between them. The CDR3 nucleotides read TGTGCCAGCAGTTACCCCAGCGGCACAGATACGCAGTATTTT. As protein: CASSYPSGTDTQYF.

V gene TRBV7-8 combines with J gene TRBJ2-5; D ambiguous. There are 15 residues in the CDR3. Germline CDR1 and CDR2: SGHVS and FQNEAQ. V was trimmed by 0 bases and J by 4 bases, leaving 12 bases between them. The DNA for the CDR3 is TGTGCCAGCAGCTTAGCAGTAGCAACGAGAGAGACCCAGTACTTC. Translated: CASSLAVATRETQYF.

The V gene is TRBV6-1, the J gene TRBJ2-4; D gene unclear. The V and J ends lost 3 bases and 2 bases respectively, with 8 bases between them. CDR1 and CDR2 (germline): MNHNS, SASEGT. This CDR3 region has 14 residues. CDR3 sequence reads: CASSESLSKNIQYF. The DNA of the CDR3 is TGTGCCAGCAGTGAGAGCCTCTCCAAAAACATTCAGTACTTC.

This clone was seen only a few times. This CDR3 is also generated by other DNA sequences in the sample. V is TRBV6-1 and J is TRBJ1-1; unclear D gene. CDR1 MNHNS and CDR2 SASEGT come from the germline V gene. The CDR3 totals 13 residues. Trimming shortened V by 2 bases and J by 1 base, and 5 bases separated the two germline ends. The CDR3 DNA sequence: TGTGCCAGCAGTGAACCGGGGAACACTGAAGCTTTCTTT. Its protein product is CASSEPGNTEAFF.

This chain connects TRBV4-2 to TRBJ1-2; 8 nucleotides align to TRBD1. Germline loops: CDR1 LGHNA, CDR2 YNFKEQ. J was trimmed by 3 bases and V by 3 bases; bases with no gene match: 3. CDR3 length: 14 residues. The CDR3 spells CASSQDRADYGYTF. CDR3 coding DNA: TGTGCCAGCAGCCAGGACAGGGCGGACTATGGCTACACCTTC.

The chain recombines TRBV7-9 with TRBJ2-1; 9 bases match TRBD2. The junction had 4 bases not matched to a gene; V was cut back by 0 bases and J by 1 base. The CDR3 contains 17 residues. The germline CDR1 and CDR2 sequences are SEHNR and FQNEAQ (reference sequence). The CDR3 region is CASSLASGSLSYNEQFF. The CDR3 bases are TGTGCCAGCAGCTTAGCTAGCGGGAGTCTGTCCTACAATGAGCAGTTCTTC.

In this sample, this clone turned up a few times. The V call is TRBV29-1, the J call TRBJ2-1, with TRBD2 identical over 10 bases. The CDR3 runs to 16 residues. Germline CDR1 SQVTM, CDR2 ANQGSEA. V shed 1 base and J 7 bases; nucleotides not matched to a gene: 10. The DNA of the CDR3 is TGCAGCGTTGAAGGACCTAGCGGGGGCCTAAGGAATGAGCAGTTCTTC. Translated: CSVEGPSGGLRNEQFF.

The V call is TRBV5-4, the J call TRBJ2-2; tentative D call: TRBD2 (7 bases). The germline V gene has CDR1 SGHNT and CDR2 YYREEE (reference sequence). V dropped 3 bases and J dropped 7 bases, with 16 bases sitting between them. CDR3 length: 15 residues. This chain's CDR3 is CASSSRGGDGGELFF. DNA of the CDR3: TGTGCCAGCAGCTCTAGAGGGGGGGACGGCGGGGAGCTGTTTTTT. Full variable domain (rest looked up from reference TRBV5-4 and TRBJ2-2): ETGVTQSPTHLIKTRGQQVTLRCSSQSGHNTVSWYQQALGQGPQFIFQYYREEENGRGNFPPRFSGLQFPNYSSELNVNALELDDSALYLCASSSRGGDGGELFFGEGSRLTVL.

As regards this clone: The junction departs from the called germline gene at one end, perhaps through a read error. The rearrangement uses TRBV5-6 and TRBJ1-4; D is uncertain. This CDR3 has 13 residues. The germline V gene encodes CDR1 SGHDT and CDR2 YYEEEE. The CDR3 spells CAGSPHSNEKLFF. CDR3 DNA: TGTGCCGGCAGCCCCCACAGTAATGAAAAACTGTTTTTT.

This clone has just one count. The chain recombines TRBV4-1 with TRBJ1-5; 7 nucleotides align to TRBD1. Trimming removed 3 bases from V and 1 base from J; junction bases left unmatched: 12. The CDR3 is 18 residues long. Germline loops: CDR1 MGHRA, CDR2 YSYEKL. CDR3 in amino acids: CASSHNRGTEKSNQPQHF. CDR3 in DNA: TGCGCCAGCAGCCACAACCGAGGGACAGAGAAAAGCAATCAGCCCCAGCATTTT.

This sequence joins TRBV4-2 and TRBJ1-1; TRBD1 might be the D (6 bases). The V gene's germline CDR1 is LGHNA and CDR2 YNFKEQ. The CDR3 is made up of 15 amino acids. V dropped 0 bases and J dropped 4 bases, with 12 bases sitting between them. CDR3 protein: CASSQEGQGSTEAFF. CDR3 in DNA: TGTGCCAGCAGCCAAGAAGGGCAGGGGAGCACTGAAGCTTTCTTT.

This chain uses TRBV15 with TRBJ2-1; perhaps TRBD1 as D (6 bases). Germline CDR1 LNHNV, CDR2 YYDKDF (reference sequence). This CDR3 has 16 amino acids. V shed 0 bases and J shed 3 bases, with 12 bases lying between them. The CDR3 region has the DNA TGTGCCACCAGCAGAGATTTTGGGACAAACTACAATGAGCAGTTCTTC. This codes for CATSRDFGTNYNEQFF.